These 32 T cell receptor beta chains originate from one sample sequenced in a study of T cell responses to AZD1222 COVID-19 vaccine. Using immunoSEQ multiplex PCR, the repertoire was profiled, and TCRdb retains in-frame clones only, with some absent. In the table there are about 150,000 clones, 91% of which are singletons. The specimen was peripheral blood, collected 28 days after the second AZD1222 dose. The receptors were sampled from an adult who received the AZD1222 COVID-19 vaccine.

The CDR3: CASSLAGSPGANVLTF. The CDR3 nucleotides read TGCGCCAGCAGCTTGGCTGGAAGTCCTGGGGCCAACGTCCTGACTTTC. This rearrangement joins TRBV5-1 to TRBJ2-6; the D is unclear. This CDR3 comprises 16 residues. With 0 bases removed from V and 2 bases from J, the gap between germline ends came to 9 bases. Germline values: CDR1 SGHRS, CDR2 YFSETQ. Looking up the rest from reference TRBV5-1 and TRBJ2-6 gives the full variable domain: KAGVTQTPRYLIKTRGQQVTLSCSPISGHRSVSWYQQTPGQGLQFLFEYFSETQRNKGNFPGRFSGRQFSNSRSEMNVSTLELGDSALYLCASSLAGSPGANVLTFGAGSRLTVL.

CDR3 sequence reads: CASEDRAGYGYTF. CDR3 sequence (DNA): TGTGCCAGTGAGGACAGGGCTGGCTATGGCTACACCTTC. The V call is TRBV19, the J call TRBJ1-2; 8 bases fit TRBD1. Germline CDR1 LNHDA, CDR2 SQIVND (reference sequence). Trimming removed 8 bases from V and 4 bases from J; junction bases left unmatched: 6. The CDR3 sequence is 13 residues long.

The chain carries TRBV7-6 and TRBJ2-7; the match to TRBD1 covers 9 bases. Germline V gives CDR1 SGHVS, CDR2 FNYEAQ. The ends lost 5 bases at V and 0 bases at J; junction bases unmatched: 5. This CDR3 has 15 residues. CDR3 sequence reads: CASSTRQGGSYEQYF. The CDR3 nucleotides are TGTGCCAGCAGCACCCGACAGGGGGGCTCCTACGAGCAGTACTTC.

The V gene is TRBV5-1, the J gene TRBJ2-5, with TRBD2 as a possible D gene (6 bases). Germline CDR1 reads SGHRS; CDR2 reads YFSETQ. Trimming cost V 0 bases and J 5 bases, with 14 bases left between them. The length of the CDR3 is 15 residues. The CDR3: CASSLANGGFETQYF. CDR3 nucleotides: TGCGCCAGCAGCTTGGCCAATGGGGGGTTCGAGACCCAGTACTTC.

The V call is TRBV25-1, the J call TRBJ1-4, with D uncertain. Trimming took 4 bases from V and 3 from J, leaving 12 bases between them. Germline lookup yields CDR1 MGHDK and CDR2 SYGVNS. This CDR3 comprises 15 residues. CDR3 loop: CASSVLLPSNEKLFF. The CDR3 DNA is TGTGCCAGCAGTGTACTATTACCCTCTAATGAAAAACTGTTTTTT.

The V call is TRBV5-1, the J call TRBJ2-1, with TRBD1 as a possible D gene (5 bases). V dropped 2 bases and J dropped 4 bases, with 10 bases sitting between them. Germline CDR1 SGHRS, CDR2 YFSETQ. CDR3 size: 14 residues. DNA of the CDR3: TGCGCCAGCAGCTTAATGACAGAATACAATGAGCAGTTCTTC. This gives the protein CASSLMTEYNEQFF.

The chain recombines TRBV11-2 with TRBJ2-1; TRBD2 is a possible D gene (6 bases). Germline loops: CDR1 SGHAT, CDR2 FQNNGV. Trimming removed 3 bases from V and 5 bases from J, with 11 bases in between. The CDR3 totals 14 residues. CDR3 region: CASSFGGKDNEQFF. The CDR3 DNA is TGTGCCAGCAGCTTCGGCGGGAAGGACAATGAGCAGTTCTTC.

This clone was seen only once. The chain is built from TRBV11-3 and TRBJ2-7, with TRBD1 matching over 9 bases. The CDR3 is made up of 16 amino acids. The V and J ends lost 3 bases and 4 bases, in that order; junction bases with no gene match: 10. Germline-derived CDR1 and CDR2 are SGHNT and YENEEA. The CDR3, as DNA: TGTGCCAGCAGCTTCGTGGTGACAGGGGGAATGTACGAGCAGTACTTC. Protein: CASSFVVTGGMYEQYF. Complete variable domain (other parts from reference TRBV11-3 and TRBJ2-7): EAGVVQSPRYKIIEKKQPVAFWCNPISGHNTLYWYLQNLGQGPELLIRYENEEAVDDSQLPKDRFSAERLKGVDSTLKIQPAELGDSAVYLCASSFVVTGGMYEQYFGPGTRLTVT.

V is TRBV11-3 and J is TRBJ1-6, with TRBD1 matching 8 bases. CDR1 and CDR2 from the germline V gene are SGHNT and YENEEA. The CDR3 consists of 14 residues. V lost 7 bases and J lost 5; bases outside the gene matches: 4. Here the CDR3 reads CASNEQGDNSPLHF. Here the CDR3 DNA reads TGTGCCAGCAACGAACAGGGGGATAATTCACCCCTCCACTTT.

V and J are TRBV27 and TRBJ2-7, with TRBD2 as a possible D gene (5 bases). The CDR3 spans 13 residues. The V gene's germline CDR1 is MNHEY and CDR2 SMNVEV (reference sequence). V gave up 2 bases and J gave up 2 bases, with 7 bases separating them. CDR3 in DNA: TGTGCCAGCAGTTTAGGACTTACCTACGAGCAGTACTTC. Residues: CASSLGLTYEQYF.

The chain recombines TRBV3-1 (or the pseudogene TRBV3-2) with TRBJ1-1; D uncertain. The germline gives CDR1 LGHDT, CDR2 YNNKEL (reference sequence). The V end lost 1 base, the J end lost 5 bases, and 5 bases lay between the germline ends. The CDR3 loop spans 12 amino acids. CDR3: CASSQVRTEAFF. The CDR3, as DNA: TGTGCCAGCAGCCAAGTACGGACTGAAGCTTTCTTT.

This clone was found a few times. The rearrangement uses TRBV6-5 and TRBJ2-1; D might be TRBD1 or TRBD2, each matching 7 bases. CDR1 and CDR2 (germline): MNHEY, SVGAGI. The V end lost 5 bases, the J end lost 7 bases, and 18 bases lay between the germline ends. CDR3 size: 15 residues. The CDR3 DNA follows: TGTGCCAGCAGTAGCCTGGGAGGGGGCCGAAATGAGCAGTTCTTC. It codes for CASSSLGGGRNEQFF.

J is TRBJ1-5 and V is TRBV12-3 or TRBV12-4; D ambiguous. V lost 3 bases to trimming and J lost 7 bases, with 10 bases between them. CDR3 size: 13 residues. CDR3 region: CASSFGADQPQHF. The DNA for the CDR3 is TGTGCCAGCAGTTTCGGAGCAGACCAGCCCCAGCATTTT.

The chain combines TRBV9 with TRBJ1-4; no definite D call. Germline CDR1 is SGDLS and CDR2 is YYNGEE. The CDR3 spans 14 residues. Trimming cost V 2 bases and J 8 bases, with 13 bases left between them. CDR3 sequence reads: CASSVGPRGEKLFF. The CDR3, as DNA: TGTGCCAGCAGCGTCGGGCCCCGAGGGGAAAAACTGTTTTTT.

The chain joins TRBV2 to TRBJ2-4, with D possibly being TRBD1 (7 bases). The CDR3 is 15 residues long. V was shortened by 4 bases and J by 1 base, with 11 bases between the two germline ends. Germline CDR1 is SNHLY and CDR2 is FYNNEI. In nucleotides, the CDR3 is TGTGCCAGCAGTGGACAGGGAGGCGCCAAAAACATTCAGTACTTC. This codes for CASSGQGGAKNIQYF. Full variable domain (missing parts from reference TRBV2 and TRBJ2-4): EPEVTQTPSHQVTQMGQEVILRCVPISNHLYFYWYRQILGQKVEFLVSFYNNEISEKSEIFDDQFSVERPDGSNFTLKIRSTKLEDSAMYFCASSGQGGAKNIQYFGAGTRLSVL.

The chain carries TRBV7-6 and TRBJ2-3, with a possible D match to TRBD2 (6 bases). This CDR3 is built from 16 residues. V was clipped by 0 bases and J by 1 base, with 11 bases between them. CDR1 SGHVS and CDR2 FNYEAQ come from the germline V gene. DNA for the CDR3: TGTGCCAGCAGCTTAGCGCTAGCGAGGGGCACAGATACGCAGTATTTT. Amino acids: CASSLALARGTDTQYF.

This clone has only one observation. CDR3 protein: CASGRDRYSNQPQHF. In DNA form, the CDR3 reads TGTGCTAGTGGACGTGACAGATATAGCAATCAGCCCCAGCATTTT. This rearrangement joins TRBV12-5 to TRBJ1-5, with a tentative D call TRBD1 (5 bases). Trimming took off 6 bases at V and 0 bases at J, with 12 bases between the two ends. CDR3 length: 15 residues. Germline assignment: CDR1 LGHNT and CDR2 FRNRAP.

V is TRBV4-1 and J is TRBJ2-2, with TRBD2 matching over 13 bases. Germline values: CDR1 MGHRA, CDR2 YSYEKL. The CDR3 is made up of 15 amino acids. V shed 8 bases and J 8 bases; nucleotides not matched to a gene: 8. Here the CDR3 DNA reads TGCGCCAGCCAACTAGCGGGAGGGCGCGCGGGGGAGCTGTTTTTT. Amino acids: CASQLAGGRAGELFF.

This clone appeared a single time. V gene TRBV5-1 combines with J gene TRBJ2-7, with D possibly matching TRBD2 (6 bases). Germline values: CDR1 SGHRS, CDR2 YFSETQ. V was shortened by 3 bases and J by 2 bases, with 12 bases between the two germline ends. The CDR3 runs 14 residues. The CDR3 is CASSWRGYTYEQYF. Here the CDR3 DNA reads TGCGCCAGCAGCTGGCGGGGATACACCTACGAGCAGTACTTC.

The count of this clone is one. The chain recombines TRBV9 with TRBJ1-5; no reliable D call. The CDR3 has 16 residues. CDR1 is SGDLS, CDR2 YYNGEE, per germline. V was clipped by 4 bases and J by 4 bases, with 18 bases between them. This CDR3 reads CASSPQEPRANQPQHF. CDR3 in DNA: TGTGCCAGCAGCCCCCAGGAACCACGAGCGAATCAGCCCCAGCATTTT.

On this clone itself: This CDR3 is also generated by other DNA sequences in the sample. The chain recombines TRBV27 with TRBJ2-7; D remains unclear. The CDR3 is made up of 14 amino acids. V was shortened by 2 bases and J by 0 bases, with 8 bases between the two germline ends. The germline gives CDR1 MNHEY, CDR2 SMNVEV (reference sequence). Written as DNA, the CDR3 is TGTGCCAGCAGTTTAGTAAGGAGCTCCTACGAGCAGTACTTC. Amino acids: CASSLVRSSYEQYF.

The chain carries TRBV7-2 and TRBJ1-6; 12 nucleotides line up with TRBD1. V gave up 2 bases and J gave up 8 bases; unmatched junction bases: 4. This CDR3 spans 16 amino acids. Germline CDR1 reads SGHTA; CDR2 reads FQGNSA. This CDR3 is CASSLRGQGAYSPLHF. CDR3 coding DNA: TGTGCCAGCAGCTTACGGGGACAGGGGGCGTATTCACCCCTCCACTTT.

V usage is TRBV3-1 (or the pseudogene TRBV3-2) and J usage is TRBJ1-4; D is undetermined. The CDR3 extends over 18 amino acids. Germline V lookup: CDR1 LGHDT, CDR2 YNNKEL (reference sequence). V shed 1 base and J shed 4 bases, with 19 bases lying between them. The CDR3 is CASSQGWNSVRFNEKLFF. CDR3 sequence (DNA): TGTGCCAGCAGCCAAGGATGGAACTCCGTCAGATTTAATGAAAAACTGTTTTTT.

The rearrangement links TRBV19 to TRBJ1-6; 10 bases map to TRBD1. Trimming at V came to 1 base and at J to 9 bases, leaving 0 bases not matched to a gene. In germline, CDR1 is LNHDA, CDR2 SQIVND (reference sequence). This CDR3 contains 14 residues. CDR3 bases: TGTGCCAGTAGTATAGGACAGGGGGCTTCACCCCTCCACTTT. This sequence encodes CASSIGQGASPLHF.

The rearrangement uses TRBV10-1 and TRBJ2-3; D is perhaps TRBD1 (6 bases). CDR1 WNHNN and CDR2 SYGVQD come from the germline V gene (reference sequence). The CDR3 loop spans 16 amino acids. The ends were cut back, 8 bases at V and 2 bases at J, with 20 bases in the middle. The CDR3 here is CASGSNRAVATDTQYF. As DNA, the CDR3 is TGCGCCAGCGGATCAAACAGGGCCGTGGCCACAGATACGCAGTATTTT.

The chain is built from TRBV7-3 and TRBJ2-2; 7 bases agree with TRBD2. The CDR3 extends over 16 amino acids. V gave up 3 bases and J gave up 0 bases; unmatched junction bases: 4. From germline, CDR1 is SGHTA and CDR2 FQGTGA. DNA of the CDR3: TGTGCCAGCAGCTTGTCGGGAGGAACGAACACCGGGGAGCTGTTTTTT. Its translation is CASSLSGGTNTGELFF. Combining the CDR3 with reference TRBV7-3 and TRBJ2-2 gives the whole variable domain GAGVSQTPSNKVTEKGKYVELRCDPISGHTALYWYRQSLGQGPEFLIYFQGTGAADDSGLPNDRFFAVRPEGSVSTLKIQRTERGDSAVYLCASSLSGGTNTGELFFGEGSRLTVL.

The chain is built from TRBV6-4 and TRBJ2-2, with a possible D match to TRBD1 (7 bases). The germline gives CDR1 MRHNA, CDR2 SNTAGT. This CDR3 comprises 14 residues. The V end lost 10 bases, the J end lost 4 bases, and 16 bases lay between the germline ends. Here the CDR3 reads CATAKEGATGELFF. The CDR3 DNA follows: TGTGCCACGGCTAAGGAGGGGGCCACCGGGGAGCTGTTTTTT.

In DNA form, the CDR3 reads TGTGCCAGCAGTTCAGGGCCCCAGCCCCAGCATTTT. Residues: CASSSGPQPQHF. The rearrangement uses TRBV28 and TRBJ1-5, with TRBD1 as a possible D gene (5 bases). Germline CDR1 reads MDHEN; CDR2 reads SYDVKM. Trimming removed 4 bases from V and 7 bases from J, with 8 bases in between. CDR3 length equals 12 residues. Together with reference TRBV28 and TRBJ1-5, the CDR3 gives the full variable domain: DVKVTQSSRYLVKRTGEKVFLECVQDMDHENMFWYRQDPGLGLRLIYFSYDVKMKEKGDIPEGYSVSREKKERFSLILESASTNQTSMYLCASSSGPQPQHFGDGTRLSIL.

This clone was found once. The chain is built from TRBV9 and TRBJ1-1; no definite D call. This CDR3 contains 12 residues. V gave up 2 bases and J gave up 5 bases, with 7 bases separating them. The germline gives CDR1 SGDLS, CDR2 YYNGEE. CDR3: CASSVGRTEAFF. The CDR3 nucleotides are TGTGCCAGCAGCGTCGGGCGGACTGAAGCTTTCTTT.

The CDR3 reads CASGLEGDRVRYEQYF. The CDR3, as DNA: TGTGCTAGTGGTTTGGAAGGGGACAGGGTCCGCTACGAGCAGTACTTC. The chain uses TRBV12-5 and TRBJ2-7, with 9 bases that match TRBD1. After removal of 1 base from V and 3 bases from J, the junction contained 7 bases not matched to a gene. Germline assignment: CDR1 LGHNT and CDR2 FRNRAP. The CDR3 contains 16 residues.

For the CDR3, the DNA is TGCGCCAGCAGCCAATATCCGGCGGGAAACTCTGGAAACACCATATATTTT. Translation gives CASSQYPAGNSGNTIYF. This rearrangement joins TRBV4-1 to TRBJ1-3; no clear D. Germline CDR1 and CDR2: MGHRA and YSYEKL. The CDR3 loop spans 17 amino acids. Trimming removed 2 bases from V and 0 bases from J, with 14 bases in between.

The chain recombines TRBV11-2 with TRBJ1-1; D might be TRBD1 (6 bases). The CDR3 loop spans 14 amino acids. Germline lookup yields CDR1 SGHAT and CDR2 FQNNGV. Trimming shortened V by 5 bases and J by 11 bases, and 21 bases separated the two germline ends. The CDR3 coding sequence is TGTGCCAGCAGCACCACCGGGACCCTCGGGGGCGCTTTCTTT. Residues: CASSTTGTLGGAFF. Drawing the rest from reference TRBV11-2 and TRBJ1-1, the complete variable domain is EAGVAQSPRYKIIEKRQSVAFWCNPISGHATLYWYQQILGQGPKLLIQFQNNGVVDDSQLPKDRFSAERLKGVDSTLKIQPAKLEDSAVYLCASSTTGTLGGAFFGQGTRLTVV.